The source of this T cell receptor beta chain is a study of identical twins. General study results and limits: Cross-sectional statistics, not tracking of the same donors, supported the conclusions.

The V end lost 5 bases, the J end lost 4 bases, and 17 bases lay between the germline ends. The CDR3 extends over 15 amino acids. Looked up from germline, CDR1 is SQVTM and CDR2 is ANQGSEA. A universal primer site was added by template switching, and unique molecular identifiers were carried by the cDNA. TCRdb passed the 5' RACE reads through MiXCR, listing each CDR3 protein once. The table records roughly 200,000 distinct CDR3 sequences, approximately 8.3% of them present only once. In every case, the donor was a healthy Caucasian. At least ten counts were recorded for this clonotype. Antigen: not known. The sample was also reused in another study, on yellow fever vaccine responses in identical twins.

J is TRBJ1-4 and V is TRBV29-1; possible D gene TRBD1, 5 bases. The clonotype comes from a woman aged 18-29 years in good health. Material: memory (CD45RO+) T cells sorted from blood. CDR3 residues: CSVSGTLEVNEKLFF. CDR3 nucleotides: TGCAGCGTTTCAGGGACTCTAGAGGTTAATGAAAAACTGTTTTTT.